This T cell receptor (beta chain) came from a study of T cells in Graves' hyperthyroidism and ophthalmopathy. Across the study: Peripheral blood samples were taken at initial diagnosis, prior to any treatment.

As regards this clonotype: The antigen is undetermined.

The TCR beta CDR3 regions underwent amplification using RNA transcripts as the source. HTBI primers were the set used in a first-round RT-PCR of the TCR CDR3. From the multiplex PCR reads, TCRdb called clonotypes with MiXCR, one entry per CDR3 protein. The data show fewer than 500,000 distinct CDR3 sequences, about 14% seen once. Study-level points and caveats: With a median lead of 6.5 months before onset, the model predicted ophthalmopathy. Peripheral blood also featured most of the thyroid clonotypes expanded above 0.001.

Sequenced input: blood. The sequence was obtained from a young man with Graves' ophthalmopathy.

The CDR3 region has the DNA TGTGCCAGCAGCTCACGACAGGGCGGAGAAGAGACCCAGTACTTC. It encodes CASSSRQGGEETQYF. The chain uses TRBV12-3 or TRBV12-4 and TRBJ2-5; 7 positions agree with TRBD1. This CDR3 contains 15 residues. V lost 6 bases and J lost 3; bases outside the gene matches: 10.